This T cell receptor (beta chain) was identified in a study of cytomegalovirus exposure and HLA in healthy donors. As regards this clone: Its antigen is unknown.

Amplification used 60 Vbeta primers and 13 Jbeta primers. Here immunoSEQ multiplex PCR was the method, and the copy in TCRdb shows in-frame clones only, minus some. In the table there are about 50,000 clones, about three quarters of which are singletons. Trimming at V came to 7 bases and at J to 9 bases, leaving 10 bases not matched to a gene. This CDR3 comprises 15 residues. CDR1 and CDR2 from the germline V gene are MNHEY and SVGAGI. General observations from the study: Earlier findings revealed that most TCR beta V segments proved productive either about 87% or about 30% of the time. Later analysis indicated greater clonal expansion among HLA-associated TCR beta chains than among equally common other chains.

The chain uses TRBV6-5 and TRBJ2-1; TRBD2 matches 12 bases. The clonotype was recovered from a man aged 30-40 years in good health and CMV-seropositive. The sample consisted of PBMCs. The CDR3 region has the DNA TGTGCCAGCAATAGGGGGCTAGCGGGGGGGGGTGAGCAGTTCTTC. Residues: CASNRGLAGGGEQFF.